This T cell receptor beta chain was documented in a study of cytomegalovirus exposure and HLA in healthy donors. The length of the CDR3 is 11 residues. Trimming shortened V by 4 bases and J by 10 bases, and 10 bases separated the two germline ends. From germline, CDR1 is SEHNR and CDR2 FQNEAQ (reference sequence). The study's findings and limits: The study designated 150 to 200 TCR beta chains cytomegalovirus-associated. As was reported, the classifier diagnosed cytomegalovirus status with high specificity and sensitivity.

Profiled with immunoSEQ multiplex PCR; TCRdb holds only in-frame clones, not every one. The sample yields roughly 120,000 clones, roughly 89% seen once. Concerning this clone itself: Its antigen is not identified.

This receptor was obtained from a man aged 25-45 years in good health and CMV-seronegative. The sample taken for sequencing was PBMCs. The chain combines TRBV7-9 with TRBJ1-2; tentative D call: TRBD1 (6 bases). CDR3 region: CASSSGQNYTF. The CDR3, as DNA: TGTGCCAGCAGCTCTGGACAGAACTACACCTTC. Filled out from reference TRBV7-9 and TRBJ1-2, the complete variable domain reads DTGVSQNPRHKITKRGQNVTFRCDPISEHNRLYWYRQTLGQGPEFLTYFQNEAQLEKSRLLSDRFSAERPKGSFSTLEIQRTEQGDSAMYLCASSSGQNYTFGSGTRLTVV.